Listed here are 14 T cell receptor beta chains from one sample, sequenced in a study of blood T cell repertoires in COVID-19. Method: immunoSEQ multiplex PCR; TCRdb's copy keeps in-frame clones and lacks some. The sample lists a few hundred thousand clones, approximately 86% occurring once. The sequenced material came from PBMCs or T cells enriched from blood (not recorded which). These TCRs come from a woman in her forties or fifties who had recovered from COVID-19.

The chain carries TRBV3-1 (or the pseudogene TRBV3-2) and TRBJ1-5; D uncertain. The germline CDR1 and CDR2 sequences are LGHDT and YNNKEL (reference sequence). There are 14 residues in the CDR3. The V end lost 3 bases, the J end lost 0 bases, and 6 bases lay between the germline ends. Here the CDR3 reads CASSHRSSNQPQHF. For the CDR3, the DNA is TGTGCCAGCAGCCATAGGAGTAGCAATCAGCCCCAGCATTTT.

The chain recombines TRBV15 with TRBJ2-1; 8 positions match TRBD2. J lost 2 bases, V lost 8 bases, and 5 bases had no gene match. The CDR3 runs to 14 residues. The germline V gene encodes CDR1 LNHNV and CDR2 YYDKDF (reference sequence). The CDR3 DNA reads as TGTGCCACCGGGTGGACTAGCACCTACAATGAGCAGTTCTTC. The encoded protein is CATGWTSTYNEQFF.

V and J are TRBV6-1 and TRBJ1-5, with D uncertain. Between the trimmed V and J ends, which lost 2 bases and 7 bases, there was a span of 9 bases. Germline CDR1 is MNHNS and CDR2 is SASEGT. The CDR3 loop spans 13 amino acids. CDR3: CASSEMARQPQHF. The DNA for the CDR3 is TGTGCCAGCAGTGAAATGGCTAGACAGCCCCAGCATTTT.

The gene calls are TRBV29-1 and TRBJ2-1; D ambiguous. The CDR3 is 13 amino acids. The V gene's germline CDR1 is SQVTM and CDR2 ANQGSEA. Trimming took off 8 bases at V and 0 bases at J, with 11 bases between the two ends. CDR3 in amino acids: CSYGTGSYNEQFF. The CDR3 nucleotides read TGCAGCTATGGTACGGGCTCCTACAATGAGCAGTTCTTC.

The gene calls are TRBV5-4 and TRBJ2-1; the D gene is possibly TRBD2 (5 bases). Germline lookup yields CDR1 SGHNT and CDR2 YYREEE (reference sequence). The V end lost 6 bases, the J end lost 0 bases, and 10 bases lay between the germline ends. The CDR3 loop spans 14 amino acids. CDR3 in DNA: TGTGCCAGCATGGAGGCTGGCTCCTACAATGAGCAGTTCTTC. As protein: CASMEAGSYNEQFF.

This clone was detected once. The chain joins TRBV28 to TRBJ2-1, with 8 bases fitting TRBD2. Unmatched junction bases numbered 7, after V lost 6 bases and J lost 0 bases. The CDR3 totals 16 residues. Per germline, CDR1 MDHEN and CDR2 SYDVKM. The CDR3 sequence is CASRTGTRSSYNEQFF. CDR3 sequence (DNA): TGTGCCAGCAGAACCGGGACTAGAAGCTCCTACAATGAGCAGTTCTTC.

The chain has TRBV5-1 and TRBJ2-7, with 8 nucleotides matching TRBD2. V was pared by 1 base and J by 4 bases, with 7 bases of the junction left unmatched. Per germline, CDR1 SGHRS and CDR2 YFSETQ. The CDR3 loop spans 15 amino acids. Written as DNA, the CDR3 is TGCGCCAGCAGCTTGCCCGGGGGGGATCATTACGAGCAGTACTTC. Its protein product is CASSLPGGDHYEQYF.

The V and J genes are TRBV24-1 and TRBJ2-3; D might be TRBD1 (6 bases). Trimming left V 5 bases short and J 2 bases short, with 16 bases between. CDR3 length: 16 amino acids. CDR1 is KGHDR, CDR2 SFDVKD, per germline. The CDR3 DNA is TGTGCCACCAGTGGCGTGACAGGAAGCCTCACAGATACGCAGTATTTT. Amino acids: CATSGVTGSLTDTQYF.

The CDR3 sequence is CASSEQALNTEAFF. The CDR3 coding sequence is TGTGCCAGCAGCGAGCAAGCGTTGAACACTGAAGCTTTCTTT. The chain couples TRBV7-3 to TRBJ1-1; D is undetermined. Trimming took off 5 bases at V and 0 bases at J, with 10 bases between the two ends. The germline V gene encodes CDR1 SGHTA and CDR2 FQGTGA. This CDR3 region has 14 residues.

This clone was picked up a small number of times. The chain is built from TRBV5-6 and TRBJ2-1; 11 nucleotides line up with TRBD2. Germline CDR1 reads SGHDT; CDR2 reads YYEEEE. The CDR3 is made up of 15 amino acids. Trimming took 1 base from V and 10 from J; bases not matched to a gene: 7. The CDR3 region is CASSLQLAGAREQFF. As DNA, the CDR3 is TGTGCCAGCAGCTTGCAACTAGCGGGAGCACGGGAGCAGTTCTTC.

The chain combines TRBV2 with TRBJ2-7; D is perhaps TRBD1 (5 bases). The CDR3 sequence is 14 residues long. Germline V CDR1 and CDR2: SNHLY, FYNNEI. With 6 bases removed from V and 7 bases from J, the gap between germline ends came to 19 bases. Here the CDR3 reads CASRISQGRWEQYF. The CDR3 coding sequence is TGTGCCAGCAGGATCTCGCAGGGCCGGTGGGAGCAGTACTTC.

Here the CDR3 reads CASSRRQLHEQYF. In nucleotides, the CDR3 is TGTGCCAGTAGCCGCCGACAGTTGCACGAGCAGTACTTC. The rearrangement links TRBV19 to TRBJ2-7; D might be TRBD1 (5 bases). CDR3 size: 13 residues. Looked up from germline, CDR1 is LNHDA and CDR2 is SQIVND (reference sequence). Trimming removed 6 bases at V and 5 bases at J, with 14 bases between.

V and J are TRBV7-2 and TRBJ2-2; 7 nucleotides match TRBD2. V trimming: 2 bases; J trimming: 1 base; junction bases outside the gene matches: 10. Germline assignment: CDR1 SGHTA and CDR2 FQGNSA. The CDR3 spans 18 residues. The CDR3 DNA reads TGTGCCAGCAGCTTATCAAGCGGGATTTTTTGGAACACCGGGGAGCTGTTTTTT. Translation gives CASSLSSGIFWNTGELFF.

J is TRBJ2-1 and V is TRBV4-3, with TRBD2 as a possible D gene (6 bases). In germline, CDR1 is LGHNA, CDR2 YSLEER. This CDR3 is built from 16 residues. V was cut by 4 bases and J by 7 bases, with 20 bases left in between. As DNA, the CDR3 is TGCGCCAGCAGCCCCGCTCGGCGCGGGACTCGAAATGAGCAGTTCTTC. Translated: CASSPARRGTRNEQFF.